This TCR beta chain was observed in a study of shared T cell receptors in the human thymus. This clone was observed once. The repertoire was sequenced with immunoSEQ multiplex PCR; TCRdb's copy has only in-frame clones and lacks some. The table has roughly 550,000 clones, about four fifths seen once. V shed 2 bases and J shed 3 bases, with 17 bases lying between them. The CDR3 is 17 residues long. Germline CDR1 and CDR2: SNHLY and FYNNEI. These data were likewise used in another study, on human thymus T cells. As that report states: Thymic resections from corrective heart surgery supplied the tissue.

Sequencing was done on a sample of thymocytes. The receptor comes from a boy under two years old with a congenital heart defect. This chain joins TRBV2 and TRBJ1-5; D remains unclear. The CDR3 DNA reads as TGTGCCAGCAGTGAACTTCCCGGAGACGGGGACAATCAGCCCCAGCATTTT. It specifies CASSELPGDGDNQPQHF.